This T cell receptor (beta chain) was recovered during a study of Ad26.COV2.S vaccination and SARS-CoV-2 variants. Study context: This donor came from the COV1001 trial of Ad26.COV2.S. Participants got Ad26.COV2.S intramuscularly, once or twice 56 days apart.

Study-wide findings and caveats: Measures of TCR breadth and depth may have fallen short of total T cell responses.

CDR1 and CDR2 from the germline V gene are LGHNT and FRNRAP. Trimming took 6 bases from V and 7 from J, leaving 16 bases between them. The CDR3 contains 15 residues. In the case of this clone: Antigen unknown.

Profiled with immunoSEQ multiplex PCR; TCRdb holds only in-frame clones, not every one. The table shows over 250,000 clones, with about 89% occurring only once. As for treatment: some 20 received Ad26.COV2.S at low or high dose, single or two shots; roughly 5 received placebo; per-sample allocation not given. The investigators took samples on day 63 after the first vaccine or placebo injection. The chain employs TRBV12-5 and TRBJ1-6; D is unclear. The specimen was peripheral blood, collected in a trial of Ad26.COV2.S vaccine versus placebo. This clonotype was obtained from a person aged 18-60 years who received the Ad26.COV2.S COVID-19 vaccine or a placebo. The CDR3 bases are TGTGCTAGTGGCATTGGTCTATCTAAGAATTCACCCCTCCACTTT. Protein product: CASGIGLSKNSPLHF.